This T cell receptor (beta chain) originates from a study of identifying expanded T cells in peripheral blood. Clones were sequenced by immunoSEQ multiplex PCR, and TCRdb holds only the in-frame ones, with some missing. The sample lists 45,000 to 60,000 clones, about four fifths seen once, with about 15% in the top ten. The V segment lost 4 bases and the J segment 0 bases; nucleotides outside the gene matches: 4. The V gene's germline CDR1 is SGHDT and CDR2 YYEEEE. This CDR3 spans 15 amino acids. Sequenced material: blood. The chain has TRBV5-6 and TRBJ1-1, with 9 nucleotides matching TRBD1. The clonotype was recovered from a person aged 18-70 years in good health. The CDR3 loop reads CASSPTGGLNTEAFF. The CDR3 DNA is TGTGCCAGCAGCCCCACAGGGGGCCTGAACACTGAAGCTTTCTTT. The full variable domain, with the rest looked up from reference TRBV5-6 and TRBJ1-1, is DAGVTQSPTHLIKTRGQQVTLRCSPKSGHDTVSWYQQALGQGPQFIFQYYEEEERQRGNFPDRFSGHQFPNYSSELNVNALLLGDSALYLCASSPTGGLNTEAFFGQGTRLTVV.